These 4 T cell receptor beta chains share one sample of origin, sequenced in a study of CD8 T cells in ankylosing spondylitis. TCRdb called the 5' RACE reads again in MiXCR, with one record for every CDR3 protein. The sample includes about 39,000 distinct CDR3 sequences, 3% of them seen just once. The material sequenced was blood, either unsorted or a sorted T cell fraction (not recorded which). The source is a male donor with ankylosing spondylitis or in good health (not recorded which).

There are many counts of this clonotype. The chain recombines TRBV9 with TRBJ2-5; D not certain. Germline-derived CDR1 and CDR2 are SGDLS and YYNGEE. This CDR3 spans 14 amino acids. V shed 0 bases and J shed 2 bases, with 8 bases lying between them. CDR3 bases: TGTGCCAGCAGCGTAGGAAACTTTCAAGAGACCCAGTACTTC. Translating it yields CASSVGNFQETQYF.

This clonotype has ten or more counts. The chain links TRBV9 to TRBJ2-5; 10 bases agree with TRBD2. The V segment lost 4 bases and the J segment 11 bases; nucleotides outside the gene matches: 8. CDR3 length equals 13 residues. In germline, CDR1 is SGDLS, CDR2 YYNGEE. This CDR3 reads CASSLGLALPQYF. CDR3 nucleotide sequence: TGTGCCAGCAGCTTGGGACTAGCGCTTCCGCAGTACTTC.

This clonotype was seen repeatedly, ten times or more. This chain connects TRBV9 to TRBJ2-4, with TRBD1 identical over 8 bases. The CDR3 contains 15 residues. V gave up 0 bases and J gave up 4 bases; unmatched junction bases: 3. Germline V gene sequence: CDR1 SGDLS, CDR2 YYNGEE. Here the CDR3 reads CASSVGDRGKNIQYF. As DNA, the CDR3 is TGTGCCAGCAGCGTAGGAGACAGGGGTAAAAACATTCAGTACTTC.

Ten or more counts support this clonotype. CDR3: CASSDTGGTNEKLFF. The CDR3 DNA is TGTGCCAGCAGCGACACGGGCGGAACTAATGAAAAACTGTTTTTT. This chain uses TRBV9 with TRBJ1-4, with D uncertain. The V gene lost 3 bases and the J gene lost 1 base, with 10 bases spanning the gap. CDR3 length: 15 residues. Germline CDR1 and CDR2: SGDLS and YYNGEE.